The 30 T cell receptor beta chains presented below share a single source sample, sequenced in a study of T cells in narcolepsy. TCRdb's copy holds only in-frame clones and misses some; the assay was immunoSEQ multiplex PCR. The table has some 29,000 clones, about 89% seen once. The sample comprised memory (CD45RA-) CD4+ T cells from blood. The receptors shown here come from a human donor in good health.

The chain joins TRBV5-1 to TRBJ2-2; possibly TRBD2 for D (6 bases). This CDR3 spans 14 amino acids. V was cut by 5 bases and J by 3 bases, with 11 bases left in between. The germline gives CDR1 SGHRS, CDR2 YFSETQ. CDR3 DNA sequence: TGCGCCAGCAGAGGAGGGCGGGACACCGGGGAGCTGTTTTTT. Protein sequence: CASRGGRDTGELFF.

This clone was recorded a few times. The gene calls are TRBV7-2 and TRBJ2-5; 12 nucleotides agree with TRBD2. From germline, CDR1 is SGHTA and CDR2 FQGNSA. The CDR3 covers 14 residues. Germline trimming cut 6 bases from V and 5 bases from J; bases unmatched to any gene: 4. CDR3 in amino acids: CASSQTSGRETQYF. The CDR3 region has the DNA TGTGCCAGCAGTCAAACTAGCGGGAGGGAGACCCAGTACTTC.

This chain uses TRBV4-3 with TRBJ2-5; D is perhaps TRBD2 (5 bases). Germline lookup yields CDR1 LGHNA and CDR2 YSLEER. Trimming left V 0 bases short and J 5 bases short, with 10 bases between. The CDR3 is made up of 14 amino acids. CDR3 DNA sequence: TGCGCCAGCAGCCAAGAGACCTGGAGGGAGACCCAGTACTTC. Its translation: CASSQETWRETQYF.

CDR3: CASSQTGSGFNQPQHF. The DNA of the CDR3 is TGTGCCAGCAGTCAAACAGGGAGTGGGTTCAATCAGCCCCAGCATTTT. The V call is TRBV2, the J call TRBJ1-5; D perhaps matches TRBD1 (6 bases). V lost 5 bases, J lost 3 bases, and 17 bases lay in between. Germline CDR1 SNHLY, CDR2 FYNNEI. This CDR3 is built from 16 residues.

The chain links TRBV6-1 to TRBJ2-7; TRBD2 agrees at 8 bases. The CDR3 runs to 12 residues. The germline gives CDR1 MNHNS, CDR2 SASEGT. Trimming at V came to 11 bases and at J to 3 bases, leaving 6 bases not matched to a gene. Written as DNA, the CDR3 is TGTGCCGGCGGGACTAGGGGCTACGAGCAGTACTTC. It codes for CAGGTRGYEQYF.

V and J are TRBV11-2 and TRBJ2-1; the D gene could be TRBD1 or TRBD2 (5 bases each). The V end was cut by 1 base, the J end by 0 bases, with 13 bases between. CDR3 size: 17 residues. CDR1 and CDR2 from the germline V gene are SGHAT and FQNNGV. For the CDR3, the DNA is TGTGCCAGCAGCTTAGCCGGGACCCTTCTCTCCTACAATGAGCAGTTCTTC. Translation: CASSLAGTLLSYNEQFF.

CDR3 nucleotide sequence: TGTGCCAGTAGGTTAGACAGGCTTGCAAGCTATGGCTACACCTTC. Translating gives CASRLDRLASYGYTF. This sequence joins TRBV19 and TRBJ1-2, with D possibly TRBD1 on 6 matching bases. CDR1 and CDR2 from the germline V gene are LNHDA and SQIVND (reference sequence). The CDR3 loop spans 15 amino acids. V was cut by 6 bases and J by 4 bases, with 18 bases left in between. Full variable domain (outside the CDR3, taken from reference TRBV19 and TRBJ1-2): DGGITQSPKYLFRKEGQNVTLSCEQNLNHDAMYWYRQDPGQGLRLIYYSQIVNDFQKGDIAEGYSVSREKKESFPLTVTSAQKNPTAFYLCASRLDRLASYGYTFGSGTRLTVV.

In regard to this clone: One end of the junction does not line up with germline, which may come from a read error. The chain joins TRBV7-2 to TRBJ2-3; 10 bases align to TRBD2. The CDR3 length is 16 residues. Germline V lookup: CDR1 SGHTA, CDR2 FQGNSA. The CDR3 spells CAGSLDLAGEGDTQYF. The CDR3, as DNA: TGTGCCGGCAGCTTAGATCTAGCGGGAGAGGGAGATACGCAGTATTTT. Complete variable domain (other parts from reference TRBV7-2 and TRBJ2-3): GAGVSQSPSNKVTEKGKDVELRCDPISGHTALYWYRQSLGQGLEFLIYFQGNSAPDKSGLPSDRFSAERTGGSVSTLTIQRTQQEDSAVYLCAGSLDLAGEGDTQYFGPGTRLTVL.

The chain joins TRBV5-4 to TRBJ2-2; TRBD1 agrees at 8 bases. V lost 1 base and J lost 5; bases outside the gene matches: 7. Germline lookup yields CDR1 SGHNT and CDR2 YYREEE (reference sequence). The CDR3 length is 16 residues. CDR3 loop: CASSLFTGGRTGELFF. The CDR3 nucleotides are TGTGCCAGCAGCTTGTTCACAGGGGGTAGGACCGGGGAGCTGTTTTTT. The full variable domain, with the rest looked up from reference TRBV5-4 and TRBJ2-2, is ETGVTQSPTHLIKTRGQQVTLRCSSQSGHNTVSWYQQALGQGPQFIFQYYREEENGRGNFPPRFSGLQFPNYSSELNVNALELDDSALYLCASSLFTGGRTGELFFGEGSRLTVL.

The DNA for the CDR3 is TGTGCCACCAATGGGGACGGGACAGGACGATACGAGCAGTACTTC. This sequence encodes CATNGDGTGRYEQYF. V is TRBV5-4 and J is TRBJ2-7; 8 positions agree with TRBD1. The germline V gene encodes CDR1 SGHNT and CDR2 YYREEE (reference sequence). V dropped 9 bases and J dropped 4; count of bases not matched to a gene: 15. This CDR3 is 15 amino acids long.

The chain employs TRBV5-1 and TRBJ2-5; D perhaps matches TRBD2 (5 bases). CDR1 is SGHRS and CDR2 is YFSETQ in the germline V gene. This CDR3 is 14 amino acids long. Trimming took 0 bases from V and 4 from J, leaving 10 bases between them. The CDR3 region is CASSLERGPETQYF. CDR3 nucleotide sequence: TGCGCCAGCAGCTTGGAAAGAGGGCCAGAGACCCAGTACTTC. The full variable domain, rest sourced from reference TRBV5-1 and TRBJ2-5, is KAGVTQTPRYLIKTRGQQVTLSCSPISGHRSVSWYQQTPGQGLQFLFEYFSETQRNKGNFPGRFSGRQFSNSRSEMNVSTLELGDSALYLCASSLERGPETQYFGPGTRLLVL.

The chain combines TRBV5-1 with TRBJ1-2, with D possibly TRBD1 on 5 matching bases. There are 15 residues in the CDR3. Looked up from germline, CDR1 is SGHRS and CDR2 is YFSETQ. Trimming pared 1 base from V and 0 bases from J, leaving 10 bases between. The CDR3 nucleotides read TGCGCCAGCAGCTTGATCCGGGGCGCTAACTATGGCTACACCTTC. This translates into CASSLIRGANYGYTF.

This chain joins TRBV6-1 and TRBJ1-5; the D is unclear. The CDR3 sequence is 15 residues long. Looked up from germline, CDR1 is MNHNS and CDR2 is SASEGT. V lost 2 bases and J lost 4, with 12 bases in between. This chain's CDR3 is CASSELATANQPQHF. CDR3 bases: TGTGCCAGCAGTGAATTAGCTACAGCTAATCAGCCCCAGCATTTT.

As concerns this clone: The identical CDR3 is also encoded by other nucleotide sequences in the sample. Here the CDR3 DNA reads TGTGCCAGCAGCGTAGATCTCTGGCCGGAGGGGGACAGGGAGCACTATGGCTACACCTTC. Translating it yields CASSVDLWPEGDREHYGYTF. The chain is built from TRBV9 and TRBJ1-2; 9 bases map to TRBD1. This CDR3 comprises 20 residues. Germline V gives CDR1 SGDLS, CDR2 YYNGEE. J gave up 3 bases and V 0 bases, and 18 bases lay outside the gene matches.

J is TRBJ1-6 and V is TRBV11-1; no clear D gene. Germline CDR1 SGHAT, CDR2 FQDESV (reference sequence). V dropped 1 base and J dropped 4 bases, with 8 bases sitting between them. The CDR3 totals 15 residues. Here the CDR3 DNA reads TGTGCCAGCAGCTTAGAGTCCGGATATAATTCACCCCTCCACTTT. It translates to CASSLESGYNSPLHF.

The sample holds a few counts of this clone. The rearrangement joins TRBV7-6 to TRBJ1-3; TRBD1 is a possible D gene (5 bases). Trimming pared 1 base from V and 2 bases from J, leaving 12 bases between. The CDR3 totals 16 residues. The germline gives CDR1 SGHVS, CDR2 FNYEAQ. The CDR3 coding sequence is TGTGCCAGCAGCTTAGTGAGTCGGGGGACTGGAAACACCATATATTTT. It is translated as CASSLVSRGTGNTIYF.

The V and J genes are TRBV19 and TRBJ2-7; the D is unclear. CDR3 length: 15 amino acids. Germline CDR1 reads LNHDA; CDR2 reads SQIVND (reference sequence). Trimming shortened V by 4 bases and J by 3 bases, and 16 bases separated the two germline ends. Here the CDR3 DNA reads TGTGCCAGTAGTAAATCGACGGGTGGGATCTACGAGCAGTACTTC. Translating gives CASSKSTGGIYEQYF.

This clone was found a few times. The V gene is TRBV5-4, the J gene TRBJ1-2, with 8 bases fitting TRBD1. CDR1 is SGHNT and CDR2 is YYREEE in the germline V gene (reference sequence). V dropped 3 bases and J dropped 4; count of bases not matched to a gene: 5. This CDR3 is 14 amino acids long. DNA for the CDR3: TGTGCCAGCAGCTCGCGACAGGGGACCTATGGCTACACCTTC. Residues: CASSSRQGTYGYTF.

The chain combines TRBV18 with TRBJ2-3; 12 nucleotides agree with TRBD2. The V gene end was trimmed by 2 bases and the J gene end by 4 bases; junction bases not matched to a gene: 1. The CDR3 totals 15 residues. Germline lookup yields CDR1 KGHSH and CDR2 LQKENI. CDR3 DNA: TGTGCCAGCTCACCAGGACTAGCGGGATCAGATACGCAGTATTTT. Amino acid sequence: CASSPGLAGSDTQYF.

The V and J genes are TRBV5-4 and TRBJ2-2; 9 bases are a match to TRBD2. CDR1 and CDR2 from the germline V gene are SGHNT and YYREEE (reference sequence). Unmatched junction bases numbered 5, after V lost 3 bases and J lost 5 bases. CDR3 length: 15 residues. CDR3 loop: CASSSGLARTGELFF. Here the CDR3 DNA reads TGTGCCAGCAGCTCTGGACTAGCGAGGACCGGGGAGCTGTTTTTT.

The chain uses TRBV18 and TRBJ2-1; tentatively, D is TRBD2 (6 bases). Germline lookup yields CDR1 KGHSH and CDR2 LQKENI. The CDR3 spans 16 residues. Between the trimmed V and J ends, which lost 4 bases and 5 bases, there was a span of 18 bases. The DNA for the CDR3 is TGTGCCAGCTCACAGCGCGGGACGTATAAGGACAATGAGCAGTTCTTC. The encoded protein is CASSQRGTYKDNEQFF.

The chain couples TRBV29-1 to TRBJ2-7, with 7 bases lining up with TRBD1. Trimming cost V 6 bases and J 2 bases; bases outside gene matches: 4. The V gene's germline CDR1 is SQVTM and CDR2 ANQGSEA. The CDR3 consists of 12 residues. CDR3 sequence: CSVRQGPYEQYF. The CDR3 DNA reads as TGCAGCGTCCGACAGGGACCCTACGAGCAGTACTTC.

The genes are TRBV5-1 and TRBJ1-3, with 7 bases matching TRBD1. In germline, CDR1 is SGHRS, CDR2 YFSETQ. The CDR3 is made up of 15 amino acids. Germline trimming cut 4 bases from V and 4 bases from J; bases unmatched to any gene: 8. CDR3 bases: TGCGCCAGCAGCCTCGGTGACAGGGTGGGAAACACCATATATTTT. Translated, it gives CASSLGDRVGNTIYF.

This clone was recorded only once. V is TRBV7-9 and J is TRBJ1-1; unclear D gene. V was trimmed by 1 base and J by 7 bases, leaving 13 bases between them. Germline values: CDR1 SEHNR, CDR2 FQNEAQ (reference sequence). The CDR3 length is 14 residues. DNA of the CDR3: TGTGCCAGCAGCTTAGTTAGTGGAGGGAGTGAAGCTTTCTTT. It is translated as CASSLVSGGSEAFF.

The genes are TRBV10-3 and TRBJ2-5, with TRBD1 as a possible D gene (6 bases). The J call may be faulty, since TRBJ2-7 better matches the DNA end. Germline V gene sequence: CDR1 ENHRY, CDR2 SYGVKD. CDR3 length: 14 amino acids. This CDR3 is CAISDVTGPNEQYF. As DNA, the CDR3 is TGTGCCATCAGTGACGTGACAGGCCCCAACGAGCAGTACTTC.

V is TRBV7-6 and J is TRBJ2-2; D gene unclear. Germline CDR1 SGHVS, CDR2 FNYEAQ. This CDR3 comprises 13 residues. V was shortened by 6 bases and J by 5 bases, with 10 bases between the two germline ends. The CDR3 bases are TGTGCCAGCAGACAAGGGTGGACCGGGGAGCTGTTTTTT. It codes for CASRQGWTGELFF. The whole variable domain, filled in from reference TRBV7-6 and TRBJ2-2, reads GAGVSQSPRYKVTKRGQDVALRCDPISGHVSLYWYRQALGQGPEFLTYFNYEAQQDKSGLPNDRFSAERPEGSISTLTIQRTEQRDSAMYRCASRQGWTGELFFGEGSRLTVL.

The chain carries TRBV9 and TRBJ2-7; D is uncertain. V was pared by 0 bases and J by 5 bases, with 9 bases between. This CDR3 contains 13 residues. Germline V gene lookup returns CDR1 SGDLS and CDR2 YYNGEE. This CDR3 reads CASSVEGFNEQYF. DNA for the CDR3: TGTGCCAGCAGCGTAGAGGGTTTCAACGAGCAGTACTTC.

This clone was seen a few times. The V and J genes are TRBV28 and TRBJ1-2; no clear D. The V and J ends lost 6 bases and 7 bases respectively, with 27 bases between them. Looked up from germline, CDR1 is MDHEN and CDR2 is SYDVKM. The CDR3 contains 17 residues. The CDR3 protein is CASSRTPRAIKGSGYTF. CDR3 sequence (DNA): TGTGCCAGCAGCCGAACTCCTCGGGCGATCAAAGGATCTGGCTACACCTTC.

The V call is TRBV6-1, the J call TRBJ1-3; D ambiguous. Trimming cost V 3 bases and J 5 bases, with 8 bases left between them. The CDR3 consists of 13 residues. CDR1 MNHNS and CDR2 SASEGT come from the germline V gene. The CDR3 loop is CASSEALRNTIYF. DNA of the CDR3: TGTGCCAGCAGTGAGGCATTGAGAAACACCATATATTTT.

The V and J genes are TRBV6-5 and TRBJ1-4; possible D gene TRBD1, 5 bases. The CDR3 is 14 residues long. Germline values: CDR1 MNHEY, CDR2 SVGAGI. V gave up 6 bases and J gave up 0 bases, with 8 bases separating them. The CDR3 DNA sequence: TGTGCCAGCAGGGGGGATCCAACTAATGAAAAACTGTTTTTT. Its translation is CASRGDPTNEKLFF.